The 30 T cell receptor beta chains below come from one sample, sequenced in a study of T cell repertoires in cytomegalovirus infection. TCRdb independently ran MiXCR on the reads; one entry per CDR3 protein. This repertoire shows some 700,000 distinct CDR3 sequences, about a third found once; its top ten account for roughly 2.9%. Sequences were obtained from PBMCs. These receptors all come from a human donor in good health (CMV status not recorded). Some clones in this sample may be carry-over from other donors' samples.

This clonotype has just a few counts. The chain links TRBV12-5 to TRBJ1-1; no definite D call. Per germline, CDR1 LGHNT and CDR2 FRNRAP. V lost 1 base, J lost 12 bases, and 15 bases lay in between. This CDR3 has 13 residues. As DNA, the CDR3 is TGTGCTAGTGGTTTGGGGGATCCCTCTCTCCCTTTCTTT. Translating it yields CASGLGDPSLPFF.

V is TRBV2 and J is TRBJ1-5; 11 positions match TRBD1. This CDR3 spans 17 amino acids. The V gene end was trimmed by 3 bases and the J gene end by 4 bases; junction bases not matched to a gene: 8. Germline loops: CDR1 SNHLY, CDR2 FYNNEI. This chain's CDR3 is CASSEWTGGGWNQPQHF. The CDR3, as DNA: TGTGCCAGCAGTGAGTGGACAGGGGGCGGGTGGAATCAGCCCCAGCATTTT. Combining the CDR3 with reference TRBV2 and TRBJ1-5 gives the whole variable domain EPEVTQTPSHQVTQMGQEVILRCVPISNHLYFYWYRQILGQKVEFLVSFYNNEISEKSEIFDDQFSVERPDGSNFTLKIRSTKLEDSAMYFCASSEWTGGGWNQPQHFGDGTRLSIL.

The J gene is TRBJ2-5, the V gene TRBV5-1, with D tentatively TRBD2 (5 bases). CDR1 is SGHRS, CDR2 YFSETQ, per germline. V dropped 4 bases and J dropped 4 bases, with 26 bases sitting between them. The CDR3 sequence is 18 residues long. CDR3: CASSPGPTGPGRGETQYF. The DNA for the CDR3 is TGCGCCAGCAGCCCTGGACCGACTGGCCCTGGGAGAGGAGAGACCCAGTACTTC. The full variable domain, completed using reference TRBV5-1 and TRBJ2-5, is KAGVTQTPRYLIKTRGQQVTLSCSPISGHRSVSWYQQTPGQGLQFLFEYFSETQRNKGNFPGRFSGRQFSNSRSEMNVSTLELGDSALYLCASSPGPTGPGRGETQYFGPGTRLLVL.

The chain employs TRBV28 and TRBJ2-7, with 7 bases aligning to TRBD2. Per germline, CDR1 MDHEN and CDR2 SYDVKM. The trim removed 5 bases at V and 0 bases at J, leaving 7 bases unmatched. CDR3 length equals 15 residues. The CDR3 sequence is CASSTGASGSYEQYF. CDR3 DNA sequence: TGTGCCAGCAGTACTGGGGCTAGCGGCTCCTACGAGCAGTACTTC.

The chain uses TRBV6-5 and TRBJ2-6; 10 nucleotides agree with TRBD1. Unmatched junction bases numbered 2, after V lost 1 base and J lost 2 bases. This CDR3 has 17 amino acids. From germline, CDR1 is MNHEY and CDR2 SVGAGI. The CDR3 reads CASSYFGTGAGANVLTF. The CDR3 nucleotides read TGTGCCAGCAGTTACTTCGGGACAGGGGCTGGGGCCAACGTCCTGACTTTC.

This clonotype was recorded at least ten times. The J gene is TRBJ2-7, the V gene TRBV7-8; 9 bases map to TRBD2. The CDR3 contains 14 residues. The trim removed 7 bases at V and 2 bases at J, leaving 6 bases unmatched. Germline loops: CDR1 SGHVS, CDR2 FQNEAQ. The CDR3 reads CASIYSGSPYEQYF. The CDR3 nucleotides read TGTGCCAGCATCTATAGCGGGAGTCCCTACGAGCAGTACTTC.

The chain recombines TRBV4-1 with TRBJ2-3, with a weak D call TRBD1 (5 bases). Trimming took off 3 bases at V and 4 bases at J, with 20 bases between the two ends. In germline, CDR1 is MGHRA, CDR2 YSYEKL. The CDR3 is 17 amino acids. CDR3 DNA: TGCGCCAGCAGCCAGGGATCAGGGTTTCTAGACGCAGATACGCAGTATTTT. It is translated as CASSQGSGFLDADTQYF.

J is TRBJ2-1 and V is TRBV28; 12 bases line up with TRBD2. In germline, CDR1 is MDHEN, CDR2 SYDVKM. The CDR3 has 14 residues. Germline trimming cut 2 bases from V and 14 bases from J; bases unmatched to any gene: 7. The chain's CDR3 is CASSLRLAGGSEFF. CDR3 in DNA: TGTGCCAGCAGTTTACGGCTAGCGGGGGGGTCGGAGTTCTTC.

The chain employs TRBV7-3 and TRBJ2-5; maybe TRBD2 (7 bases). In germline, CDR1 is SGHTA, CDR2 FQGTGA. The CDR3 is 15 residues long. Trimming stripped 5 bases from V and 7 bases from J, with 20 bases between. CDR3 sequence (DNA): TGTGCCAGCAGCCCACAGGGAGCGTGGGGGGGGACCCAGTACTTC. It yields the protein CASSPQGAWGGTQYF.

This clonotype was counted ten times or more. The chain links TRBV28 to TRBJ2-1, with D maybe TRBD2 (6 bases). Deletions cut 3 bases from V and 1 base from J, with 10 bases between. The V gene's germline CDR1 is MDHEN and CDR2 SYDVKM. The CDR3 extends over 15 amino acids. The CDR3 coding sequence is TGTGCCAGCAGTTTGGTCCGGGGGTCCTACAATGAGCAGTTCTTC. It codes for CASSLVRGSYNEQFF.

In its sample, this clonotype was seen a few times. The CDR3 coding sequence is TGTGCCAGCAGCTTAGGGAGGGCACGGAAGTATAATTCACCCCTCCACTTT. Its protein product is CASSLGRARKYNSPLHF. The rearrangement uses TRBV7-2 and TRBJ1-6; D ambiguous. This CDR3 spans 17 amino acids. Germline lookup yields CDR1 SGHTA and CDR2 FQGNSA. The V end lost 1 base, the J end lost 4 bases, and 14 bases lay between the germline ends.

V and J are TRBV7-9 and TRBJ1-1, with a tentative D call TRBD1 (6 bases). The germline V and J ends were trimmed by 8 bases and 5 bases, with 21 bases remaining between them. The CDR3 contains 15 residues. Germline V lookup: CDR1 SEHNR, CDR2 FQNEAQ (reference sequence). The CDR3 DNA is TGTGCCAGCCGGAGAAGTGGAGGGGGGTGGACTGAAGCTTTCTTT. It translates to CASRRSGGGWTEAFF.

The chain carries TRBV12-3 or TRBV12-4 and TRBJ2-5; TRBD2 matches 13 bases. V lost 8 bases and J lost 4; bases outside the gene matches: 7. The CDR3 loop spans 15 amino acids. The CDR3 is CASGTGLAGRETQYF. CDR3 coding DNA: TGTGCCAGCGGGACGGGACTAGCGGGACGAGAGACCCAGTACTTC.

The V and J genes are TRBV7-9 and TRBJ1-2; 9 positions match TRBD1. The CDR3 runs 14 residues. Trimming cost V 5 bases and J 7 bases; bases outside gene matches: 8. Germline lookup yields CDR1 SEHNR and CDR2 FQNEAQ (reference sequence). DNA for the CDR3: TGTGCCAGCAGCGCGACAGGGGGTGGCTCTGGCTACACCTTC. It codes for CASSATGGGSGYTF.

CDR3 loop: CASALVGTRVPFF. CDR3 coding DNA: TGTGCCAGCGCCCTGGTAGGGACTAGAGTTCCGTTCTTC. This sequence joins TRBV7-9 and TRBJ2-1; the match to TRBD2 covers 8 bases. The germline gives CDR1 SEHNR, CDR2 FQNEAQ (reference sequence). With V trimmed by 8 bases and J by 15 bases, 15 bases remained unmatched. This CDR3 contains 13 residues.

The CDR3 region is CAIKLTGSPNYGYTF. DNA of the CDR3: TGTGCCATCAAATTGACAGGGTCCCCTAACTATGGCTACACCTTC. The chain has TRBV10-3 and TRBJ1-2; 7 nucleotides agree with TRBD1. The length of the CDR3 is 15 residues. Germline lookup yields CDR1 ENHRY and CDR2 SYGVKD. Trimming removed 7 bases from V and 0 bases from J; junction bases left unmatched: 8.

On this clonotype: Just one base apart from a much larger clone, this may be a read error. The V and J genes are TRBV7-2 and TRBJ2-2, with a possible D match to TRBD1 (6 bases). The CDR3 contains 17 residues. Looked up from germline, CDR1 is SGHTA and CDR2 is FQGNSA. The CDR3 coding sequence is TGTGCCAGCCGCAGGGCCAGGGGCCCGACGAACACCGGGGAGCTGCTTTTT. This sequence encodes CASRRARGPTNTGELLF.

This clonotype has at least ten counts. This chain joins TRBV12-3 or TRBV12-4 and TRBJ2-7; 9 positions agree with TRBD2. V lost 7 bases to trimming and J lost 1 base; unmatched junction nucleotides: 8. CDR3 length: 15 residues. The CDR3 nucleotides are TGTGCCAGCACTCTGGGGCTAGCGGGGTCCTACGAGCAGTACTTC. Amino acid sequence: CASTLGLAGSYEQYF.

On this clonotype itself: Given a much more abundant clone one base away, this may be a read error. This is likely a read error, given that the CDR3 carries no conserved phenylalanine or tryptophan at its end. This rearrangement joins TRBV7-8 to TRBJ1-4; D not certain. V was shortened by 3 bases and J by 8 bases, with 10 bases between the two germline ends. CDR1 is SGHVS, CDR2 FQNEAQ, per germline. The CDR3 runs to 13 residues. The CDR3 loop is CASSFSGREKLFC. The CDR3 nucleotides are TGTGCCAGCAGCTTCAGCGGGCGGGAAAAACTGTTTTGT.

As DNA, the CDR3 is TGTGCCAGCAGCATGAGAGCGAACACCGGGGAGCTGTTTTTT. This sequence encodes CASSMRANTGELFF. The rearrangement joins TRBV28 to TRBJ2-2; no reliable D call. Germline CDR1 MDHEN, CDR2 SYDVKM. Trimming left V 6 bases short and J 0 bases short, with 8 bases between. The CDR3 contains 14 residues.

The V gene is TRBV7-6, the J gene TRBJ1-6; possibly TRBD1 for D (6 bases). Germline V gene sequence: CDR1 SGHVS, CDR2 FNYEAQ. CDR3 length: 15 residues. The germline V and J ends were trimmed by 4 bases and 4 bases, with 11 bases remaining between them. The CDR3 loop reads CASSSEQGYNSPLHF. CDR3 nucleotides: TGTGCCAGCAGCTCGGAACAGGGTTATAATTCACCCCTCCACTTT.

This clonotype was seen repeatedly, ten times or more. The chain joins TRBV7-2 to TRBJ2-7; 7 bases are a match to TRBD1. J lost 2 bases, V lost 5 bases, and 6 bases had no gene match. The length of the CDR3 is 14 residues. The germline V gene has CDR1 SGHTA and CDR2 FQGNSA. CDR3 DNA sequence: TGTGCCAGCAGCCCCCGGACAGGTACCTACGAGCAGTACTTC. Translating gives CASSPRTGTYEQYF.

The genes are TRBV19 and TRBJ2-7, with TRBD2 identical over 14 bases. Germline values: CDR1 LNHDA, CDR2 SQIVND (reference sequence). After removal of 7 bases from V and 1 base from J, the junction contained 3 bases not matched to a gene. This CDR3 spans 15 amino acids. CDR3 DNA sequence: TGTGCCAGTAAGGGGACTAGCGGGAGTTCCTACGAGCAGTACTTC. Translating gives CASKGTSGSSYEQYF.

The rearrangement uses TRBV5-1 and TRBJ2-5; TRBD1 matches 7 bases. Trimming at V came to 3 bases and at J to 5 bases, leaving 4 bases not matched to a gene. Germline CDR1 reads SGHRS; CDR2 reads YFSETQ. The CDR3 has 13 amino acids. CDR3 loop: CASSSTGKETQYF. DNA of the CDR3: TGCGCCAGCAGCTCGACAGGGAAGGAGACCCAGTACTTC.

With regard to this clonotype: No conserved phenylalanine or tryptophan ends this CDR3, so it is likely a read error. V gene TRBV12-3 or TRBV12-4 combines with J gene TRBJ2-5, with D maybe TRBD1 (5 bases). The CDR3 spans 14 residues. Trimming removed 3 bases at V and 1 base at J, with 9 bases between. The CDR3 loop is CASSFRQPQETQYL. CDR3 nucleotide sequence: TGTGCCAGCAGTTTCAGACAGCCCCAAGAGACCCAGTACTTA.

The chain recombines TRBV3-1 with TRBJ2-1, with 9 bases identical to TRBD2. Judging by the DNA end, TRBJ2-7 fits better; the J call may be wrong. The CDR3 covers 17 residues. Germline loops: CDR1 LGHDT, CDR2 YNNKEL (reference sequence). CDR3 in DNA: TGTGCCAGCAGCAAAGGGAGAGCGGGAGGTCTGGGCAATGAGCAGTACTTC. Translated, it gives CASSKGRAGGLGNEQYF.

This clonotype was seen a handful of times. V and J are TRBV10-3 and TRBJ2-5; TRBD1 aligns across 7 bases. V lost 0 bases, J lost 5 bases, and 9 bases stayed unmatched. Germline V lookup: CDR1 ENHRY, CDR2 SYGVKD. CDR3 length: 16 amino acids. The DNA of the CDR3 is TGTGCCATCAGTGAGTCTAGGGGGCTAGCCCGCGAGACCCAGTACTTC. Protein: CAISESRGLARETQYF.

This clonotype has just one count. The junction does not match germline at one end; this may be a read error. The chain carries TRBV6-6 and TRBJ1-2; 7 bases agree with TRBD1. In germline, CDR1 is MNHNY, CDR2 SVGAGI (reference sequence). This CDR3 spans 15 amino acids. This chain's CDR3 is CASSSRGVAAYGYPF. The CDR3 bases are TGTGCCAGCAGTTCCAGGGGGGTGGCGGCCTATGGCTACCCCTTC.

This clonotype was detected a few times. The gene calls are TRBV4-2 and TRBJ2-7, with TRBD2 identical over 9 bases. The ends lost 4 bases at V and 6 bases at J; junction bases unmatched: 10. CDR3 size: 15 residues. Germline V gene lookup returns CDR1 LGHNA and CDR2 YNFKEQ. CDR3 residues: CASSPREAGGLEQYF. CDR3 nucleotides: TGTGCCAGCAGCCCCAGGGAGGCGGGAGGGCTCGAGCAGTACTTC.

J is TRBJ2-3 and V is TRBV7-6; 10 nucleotides match TRBD1. With V trimmed by 4 bases and J by 6 bases, 4 bases remained unmatched. Germline assignment: CDR1 SGHVS and CDR2 FNYEAQ. CDR3 length: 14 amino acids. The CDR3 sequence is CASSWGQGYDTQYF. The CDR3 DNA reads as TGTGCCAGCAGCTGGGGACAGGGGTACGATACGCAGTATTTT.